This entry lists 5 T cell receptor beta chains sequenced from one sample in a study of identical twins. TCRdb called the 5' RACE reads again in MiXCR, with one record for every CDR3 protein. The table has fewer than 800,000 distinct CDR3 sequences, just over 7% seen once. These same records also appear under a second study, on yellow fever vaccine responses in identical twins.

The sample taken for sequencing was PBMCs. Receptor source: a young woman in good health.

Only a few counts were recorded for this clonotype. The gene calls are TRBV2 and TRBJ2-2, with D possibly being TRBD1 or TRBD2 (5 bases each). CDR3 length: 15 residues. The V gene lost 6 bases and the J gene lost 0 bases, with 11 bases spanning the gap. Germline V gene lookup returns CDR1 SNHLY and CDR2 FYNNEI. This CDR3 is CASRPGPSNTGELFF. The CDR3 bases are TGTGCCAGCAGGCCGGGACCCTCGAACACCGGGGAGCTGTTTTTT.

This clonotype was detected only a few times. The chain combines TRBV7-6 with TRBJ2-2; D may be TRBD2 (6 bases). From germline, CDR1 is SGHVS and CDR2 FNYEAQ. V was shortened by 1 base and J by 6 bases, with 15 bases between the two germline ends. CDR3 length: 16 amino acids. DNA for the CDR3: TGTGCCAGCAGCTTAGTATGGACCCCGGGGGCCGGGGAGCTGTTTTTT. It yields the protein CASSLVWTPGAGELFF.

This clonotype came up a few times. The CDR3 DNA is TGTGCCAGCAGTTACGGGACTAGCGTGCGAGATACGCAGTATTTT. It translates to CASSYGTSVRDTQYF. The rearrangement links TRBV12-3 or TRBV12-4 to TRBJ2-3; 10 bases align to TRBD2. The CDR3 contains 15 residues. J gave up 5 bases and V 4 bases, and 6 bases lay outside the gene matches.

The rearrangement links TRBV6-5 to TRBJ1-2; no firm D call. The germline V and J ends were trimmed by 4 bases and 6 bases, with 15 bases remaining between them. This CDR3 region has 14 residues. Germline CDR1 and CDR2: MNHEY and SVGAGI. CDR3: CASSSQQTRNGYTF. The CDR3 DNA is TGTGCCAGCAGTTCCCAACAAACTCGGAATGGCTACACCTTC.

The chain is built from TRBV6-1 and TRBJ2-2, with D maybe TRBD2 (6 bases). V was pared by 6 bases and J by 3 bases, with 17 bases between. Germline assignment: CDR1 MNHNS and CDR2 SASEGT. CDR3 length: 16 residues. CDR3 bases: TGTGCCAGCAGGACGAATCGGGAGCGCTACACCGGGGAGCTGTTTTTT. Translated, it gives CASRTNRERYTGELFF.